Shown below are 15 T cell receptor beta chains from a single sample sequenced in a study of control samples from healthy donors and cancer patients. The repertoire was sequenced with immunoSEQ multiplex PCR; TCRdb's copy has only in-frame clones and lacks some. The repertoire holds fewer than 500,000 clones, with about nine tenths as singletons. The sample was PBMCs. The receptor set was obtained from a man aged 40-49 years with head and neck cancer.

The CDR3 loop reads CASSLGQTTWETQYF. The CDR3 DNA reads as TGTGCCAGCAGCTTAGGCCAGACAACGTGGGAGACCCAGTACTTC. V and J are TRBV7-2 and TRBJ2-5; D unclear. CDR3 length: 15 residues. Trimming stripped 1 base from V and 5 bases from J, with 14 bases between. Per germline, CDR1 SGHTA and CDR2 FQGNSA.

The genes are TRBV21-1 and TRBJ2-7; the table's D call, TRBD2, has no DNA check behind it. TRBV21-1 is marked as a pseudogene. The CDR3 runs to 21 residues. CDR3 coding DNA: TGTGCCAGCAGCAGCCCCGGACTAGCGGGAGAATCTAAGTTTTGCTCCTACGAGCAGTACTTC. This translates into CASSSPGLAGESKFCSYEQYF.

This rearrangement joins TRBV20-1 to TRBJ1-2, with D uncertain. Germline V gene lookup returns CDR1 DFQATT and CDR2 SNEGSKA (reference sequence). The CDR3 has 13 residues. The V end was cut by 3 bases, the J end by 4 bases, with 12 bases between. CDR3 bases: TGCAGTGCTAGTTTAGGGCCCTTCTATGGCTACACCTTC. Its protein is CSASLGPFYGYTF.

The chain links TRBV27 to TRBJ2-1, with 7 nucleotides matching TRBD2. This CDR3 comprises 15 residues. The germline V gene has CDR1 MNHEY and CDR2 SMNVEV (reference sequence). The ends lost 1 base at V and 2 bases at J; junction bases unmatched: 2. CDR3 amino acids: CASSLLAGAYNEQFF. The CDR3 DNA sequence: TGTGCCAGCAGTTTATTGGCGGGAGCCTACAATGAGCAGTTCTTC.

The V call is TRBV27, the J call TRBJ1-1, with D perhaps TRBD1 (6 bases). With 5 bases removed from V and 6 bases from J, the gap between germline ends came to 22 bases. CDR3 length: 16 residues. The germline V gene has CDR1 MNHEY and CDR2 SMNVEV (reference sequence). The CDR3 DNA follows: TGTGCCAGCAGTCCGGCGGGGTACAGGGCCGGCGCTGAAGCTTTCTTT. Translated: CASSPAGYRAGAEAFF.

The chain uses TRBV5-1 and TRBJ2-2, with D perhaps matching TRBD1 (5 bases). Trimming left V 4 bases short and J 6 bases short, with 10 bases between. The CDR3 consists of 13 residues. The germline CDR1 and CDR2 sequences are SGHRS and YFSETQ. CDR3 sequence (DNA): TGCGCCAGCAGCCCCGCAGGGTCCGGGGAGCTGTTTTTT. Encoded protein: CASSPAGSGELFF.

The chain recombines TRBV7-3 with TRBJ2-2; D is possibly TRBD1 or TRBD2 (6 bases each). V was clipped by 5 bases and J by 0 bases, with 16 bases between them. The CDR3 runs 17 residues. Germline CDR1 reads SGHTA; CDR2 reads FQGTGA. CDR3 nucleotide sequence: TGTGCCAGCAGCCCCATTGGGGGGCCTACGAACACCGGGGAGCTGTTTTTT. This encodes CASSPIGGPTNTGELFF.

This clone was seen only a few times. This chain joins TRBV7-6 and TRBJ2-3; 7 positions match TRBD2. The CDR3 is made up of 15 amino acids. CDR1 SGHVS and CDR2 FNYEAQ come from the germline V gene. The V segment lost 7 bases and the J segment 3 bases; nucleotides outside the gene matches: 10. This CDR3 reads CASTLLAGATDTQYF. For the CDR3, the DNA is TGTGCCAGCACCCTCCTGGCGGGAGCGACAGATACGCAGTATTTT.

The chain uses TRBV19 and TRBJ2-5; tentative D call: TRBD1 (5 bases). This CDR3 has 15 residues. Between the trimmed V and J ends, which lost 3 bases and 0 bases, there was a span of 11 bases. In germline, CDR1 is LNHDA, CDR2 SQIVND (reference sequence). Here the CDR3 reads CASSISHRNQETQYF. In DNA, the CDR3 is TGTGCCAGTAGTATTTCCCACAGGAACCAAGAGACCCAGTACTTC.

This chain links TRBV28 with TRBJ2-2; 8 positions agree with TRBD2. The V and J ends lost 6 bases and 0 bases, in that order; junction bases with no gene match: 18. Germline assignment: CDR1 MDHEN and CDR2 SYDVKM. This CDR3 contains 20 residues. The CDR3 DNA is TGTGCCAGCAGCTCCATCCTTCCTCTATTCGGGGGGGCGAACACCGGGGAGCTGTTTTTT. Translation: CASSSILPLFGGANTGELFF.

The V and J genes are TRBV5-1 and TRBJ2-7; D might be TRBD1 (6 bases). Germline V gives CDR1 SGHRS, CDR2 YFSETQ. This CDR3 comprises 15 residues. V lost 4 bases and J 0 bases, leaving 14 bases between the germline ends. This chain's CDR3 is CASSPRDTGSYEQYF. The CDR3 DNA is TGCGCCAGCAGCCCCCGGGACACAGGCTCCTACGAGCAGTACTTC.

This clone was seen only a few times. The chain couples TRBV18 to TRBJ1-1; a possible D gene is TRBD1 (5 bases). The V and J ends lost 6 bases and 4 bases respectively, with 12 bases between them. Germline CDR1 is KGHSH and CDR2 is LQKENI. The CDR3 is 13 amino acids. CDR3 nucleotides: TGTGCCAGCTCCGGTCTGGGGGGCACTGAAGCTTTCTTT. This gives the protein CASSGLGGTEAFF. Combining the CDR3 with reference TRBV18 and TRBJ1-1 gives the whole variable domain NAGVMQNPRHLVRRRGQEARLRCSPMKGHSHVYWYRQLPEEGLKFMVYLQKENIIDESGMPKERFSAEFPKEGPSILRIQQVVRGDSAAYFCASSGLGGTEAFFGQGTRLTVV.

The rearrangement uses TRBV6-5 and TRBJ2-1; D is unresolved. CDR1 and CDR2 (germline): MNHEY, SVGAGI. The CDR3 has 14 amino acids. V shed 0 bases and J shed 3 bases, with 6 bases lying between them. The CDR3 region is CASSYSRHYNEQFF. CDR3 bases: TGTGCCAGCAGTTACTCCCGCCACTACAATGAGCAGTTCTTC.

The genes are TRBV5-1 and TRBJ2-3; 7 bases are shared with TRBD1. The germline V gene encodes CDR1 SGHRS and CDR2 YFSETQ. The CDR3 extends over 16 amino acids. V was clipped by 4 bases and J by 1 base; unmatched bases: 9. This CDR3 is CASSNRDSTGTDTQYF. DNA of the CDR3: TGCGCCAGCAGCAACCGGGACAGCACAGGCACAGATACGCAGTATTTT.

The chain carries TRBV4-1 and TRBJ2-7; D could derive from TRBD1 or TRBD2 (6 bases each). Germline CDR1 reads MGHRA; CDR2 reads YSYEKL. This CDR3 contains 15 residues. V was pared by 8 bases and J by 3 bases, with 20 bases between. The CDR3 sequence: CASANPRGRFYEQYF. DNA of the CDR3: TGCGCCAGCGCAAATCCCCGGGGGCGATTCTACGAGCAGTACTTC.